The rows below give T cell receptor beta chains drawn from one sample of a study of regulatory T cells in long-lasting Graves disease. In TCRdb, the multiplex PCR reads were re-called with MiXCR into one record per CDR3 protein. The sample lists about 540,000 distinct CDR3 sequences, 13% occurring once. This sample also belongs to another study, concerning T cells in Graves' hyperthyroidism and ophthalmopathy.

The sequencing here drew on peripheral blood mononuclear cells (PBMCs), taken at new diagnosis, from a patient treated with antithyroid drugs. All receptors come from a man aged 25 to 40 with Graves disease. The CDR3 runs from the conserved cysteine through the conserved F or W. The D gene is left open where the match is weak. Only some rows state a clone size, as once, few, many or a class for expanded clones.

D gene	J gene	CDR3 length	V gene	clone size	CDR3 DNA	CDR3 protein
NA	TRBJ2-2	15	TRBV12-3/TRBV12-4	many	TGTGCCAGCAGTTTCCGCACGGCCGACACCGGGGAGCTGTTTTTT	CASSFRTADTGELFF
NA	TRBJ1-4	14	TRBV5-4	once	TGTGCCAGCAGCGCGGGACCGGGGAATGAAAAACTGTTTTTT	CASSAGPGNEKLFF
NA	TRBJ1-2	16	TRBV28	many	TGTGCCAGCAGTGGCAACAGGGTTTCGGCGTATAAGGGCTACACCTTC	CASSGNRVSAYKGYTF
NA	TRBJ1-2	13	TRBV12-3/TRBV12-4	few	TGTGCCAGCAGTCCTACAGCTCCCAGGGGCTACACCTTC	CASSPTAPRGYTF
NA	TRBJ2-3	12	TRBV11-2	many	TGTGCCAGCAGCTTATCCCTGGAAGGGCAGTATTTT	CASSLSLEGQYF
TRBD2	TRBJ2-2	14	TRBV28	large	TGTGCCAGCAGTAAGACTAGCGCCAGCGGGGAGCTGTTTTTT	CASSKTSASGELFF
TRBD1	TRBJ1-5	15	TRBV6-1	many	TGTGCCAGCAGTGAGATGACAGGGGGAGGTCAGCCCCAGCATTTT	CASSEMTGGGQPQHF
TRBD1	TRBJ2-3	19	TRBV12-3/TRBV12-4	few	TGTGCCAGCAGTTTAAGTGCAGGGGGCCTTGTCGTTGGCACAGATACGCAGTATTTT	CASSLSAGGLVVGTDTQYF
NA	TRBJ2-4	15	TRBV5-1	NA	TGCGCCAGCAGCCGGCCTTGGCAGGAAAAAAACATTCAGTACTTC	CASSRPWQEKNIQYF
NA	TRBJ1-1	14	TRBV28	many	TGTGCCAGCAGTTTGGCCGGGACTGGCGGTGAAGCTTTCTTT	CASSLAGTGGEAFF
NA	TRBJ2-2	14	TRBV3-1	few	TGTGCCAGCAGCCAAGATACAAACACCGGGGAGCTGTTTTTT	CASSQDTNTGELFF
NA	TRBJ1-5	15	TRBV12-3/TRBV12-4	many	TGTGCCAGCAGTTTAGAGGGTACGAGCAATCAGCCCCAGCATTTT	CASSLEGTSNQPQHF
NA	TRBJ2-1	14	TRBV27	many	TGTGCCAGCAGCCGGGACGGATCCTACAATGAGCAGTTCTTC	CASSRDGSYNEQFF
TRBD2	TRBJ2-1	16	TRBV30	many	TGTGCCTGGAGGGGGCGGGAGGGGTACTCCTACAATGAGCAGTTCTTC	CAWRGREGYSYNEQFF
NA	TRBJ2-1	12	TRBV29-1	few	TGCAGCATCCGGGAAACAACCATTGAGCAGTTCTTC	CSIRETTIEQFF
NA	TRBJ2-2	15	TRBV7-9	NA	TGTGCCAGCAGCTTACGACGGATGGGGGCCGGGGAGCTGTTTTTT	CASSLRRMGAGELFF
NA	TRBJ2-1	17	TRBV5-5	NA	TGTGCCAGCAGCTCCGAATACGGGGACCCCTCCTACAATGAGCAGTTCTTC	CASSSEYGDPSYNEQFF
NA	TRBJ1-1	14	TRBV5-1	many	TGCGCCAGCAGTCAACAGGGTTTAGGCACTGAAGCTTTCTTT	CASSQQGLGTEAFF
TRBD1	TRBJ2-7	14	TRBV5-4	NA	TGTGCCAGCAGCTTCTGGGACAGGGACTACGAGCAGTACTTC	CASSFWDRDYEQYF
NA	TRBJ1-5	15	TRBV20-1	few	TGCAGTGCTAGGGGGGACGGTTATAGCAATCAGCCCCAGCATTTT	CSARGDGYSNQPQHF
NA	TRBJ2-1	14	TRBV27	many	TGTGCCAGCAGGCCCTTTGGGGCTTACAATGAGCAGTTCTTC	CASRPFGAYNEQFF
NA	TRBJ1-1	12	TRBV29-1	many	TGCAGCGTCGAGGACAGCCACACTGAAGCTTTCTTT	CSVEDSHTEAFF
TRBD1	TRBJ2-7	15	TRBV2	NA	TGTGCCAGCCTCGGAACGGGACAGGGCTCCTACGAGCAGTACTTC	CASLGTGQGSYEQYF
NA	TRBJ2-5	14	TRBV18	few	TGTGCCAGCTCAAGTGGGACTGCCGAAGAGACCCAGTACTTC	CASSSGTAEETQYF
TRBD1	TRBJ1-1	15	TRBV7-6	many	TGTGCCAGCAGCTTACCAGACAGGGACGGCACTGAAGCTTTCTTT	CASSLPDRDGTEAFF
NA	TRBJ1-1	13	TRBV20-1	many	TGCGTAGCCACGGGCGGAATGAACACTGAGGCTTTCTTT	CVATGGMNTEAFF
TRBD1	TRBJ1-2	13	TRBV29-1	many	TGCAGCGTCTGGACAGGGGCCTTCTATGGCTACACCTTC	CSVWTGAFYGYTF
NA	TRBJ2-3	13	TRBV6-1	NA	TGTGCCAGCAGAAGTCCCCCCGCAGATACGCAGTATTTT	CASRSPPADTQYF
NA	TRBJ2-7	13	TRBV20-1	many	TGCAGTGCTAGCTTTACCGTCCCCTACGAGCAGTACTTC	CSASFTVPYEQYF
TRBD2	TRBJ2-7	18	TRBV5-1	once	TGCGCCAGCAGCTTCTTACCGGGACTAGCGGGAGTCGTACGCGAGCAGTACTTC	CASSFLPGLAGVVREQYF
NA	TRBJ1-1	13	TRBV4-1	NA	TGCGCCAGCAGCTCGAAGGGCTACACTGAAGCTTTCTTT	CASSSKGYTEAFF
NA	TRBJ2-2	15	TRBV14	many	TGTGCCAGCAGCCAAATAGGACCCAACACCGGGGAGCTGTTTTTT	CASSQIGPNTGELFF
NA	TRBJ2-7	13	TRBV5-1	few	TGCGCCAGCAGCTACTTACAGGGCTACGAGCAGTACTTC	CASSYLQGYEQYF
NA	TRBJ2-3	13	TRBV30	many	TGTGCCTGTGGACCCATCTCGAGGGATACGCAGTATTTT	CACGPISRDTQYF
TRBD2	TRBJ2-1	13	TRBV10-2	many	TGCGCCAACAGACTAGCGGGGTCCGGTGAGCAGTTCTTC	CANRLAGSGEQFF
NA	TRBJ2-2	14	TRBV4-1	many	TGCGCCAGCAGCCCCCAAGGAGGCACCGGGGAGCTGTTTTTT	CASSPQGGTGELFF
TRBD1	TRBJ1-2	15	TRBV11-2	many	TGTGCCAGCAGCTTATTACAGGGGCAGGGTTATGGCTACACCTTC	CASSLLQGQGYGYTF
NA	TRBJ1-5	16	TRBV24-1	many	TGTGCCACCAGTGACCCCAACAGGGAAGGCAATCAGCCCCAGCATTTT	CATSDPNREGNQPQHF
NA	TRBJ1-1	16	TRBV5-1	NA	TGCGCCAGCAGCGTGGGGGTCCGGGCGGGGTACACTGAAGCTTTCTTT	CASSVGVRAGYTEAFF
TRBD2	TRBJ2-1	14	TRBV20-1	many	TGCAGTGCGCCAGCGGGACTAGCGGGCAATGAGCAGTTCTTC	CSAPAGLAGNEQFF
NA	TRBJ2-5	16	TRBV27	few	TGTGCCAGCAGTTCCACCCCATTAGGAGCCCAAGAGACCCAGTACTTC	CASSSTPLGAQETQYF
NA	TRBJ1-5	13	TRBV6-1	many	TGTGCCAGCACCGACCCCCCAAATCAGCCCCAGCATTTT	CASTDPPNQPQHF
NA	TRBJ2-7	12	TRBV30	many	TGTGCCTGGAGTGTGAGCACCTACGAGCAGTACTTC	CAWSVSTYEQYF
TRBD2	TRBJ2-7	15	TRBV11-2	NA	TGTGCCAGCTCTGGACTAGCTTTTAGAGCCGGGGAGCAGTACTTC	CASSGLAFRAGEQYF
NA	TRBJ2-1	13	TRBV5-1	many	TGCGCCAGCAGTATGGGGGTGTACAATGAGCAGTTCTTC	CASSMGVYNEQFF